Below are 32 T cell receptor beta chains sequenced from a single sample in a study of T cell repertoires in cytomegalovirus infection. TCRdb fed the reads into MiXCR, producing one record per CDR3 protein. The sample has 400,000 to 600,000 distinct CDR3 sequences, roughly 42% seen once. Their recognized antigens are unknown. Sequenced here: cultured PBMCs, sampled from culture after CMV antigen stimulation. The receptors shown here come from a human donor in good health (CMV status not recorded). Some clones in this sample may be carry-over from other donors' samples.

This sequence joins TRBV5-4 and TRBJ2-1, with D unresolved. Germline CDR1 is SGHNT and CDR2 is YYREEE (reference sequence). The CDR3 extends over 18 amino acids. Between the trimmed V and J ends, which lost 3 bases and 7 bases, there was a span of 26 bases. The CDR3 DNA follows: TGTGCCAGCAGCTCCGCCATGGGGTACCACACCCCTACGAATGAGCAGTTCTTC. This codes for CASSSAMGYHTPTNEQFF. The complete variable domain, with remaining parts taken from reference TRBV5-4 and TRBJ2-1, reads ETGVTQSPTHLIKTRGQQVTLRCSSQSGHNTVSWYQQALGQGPQFIFQYYREEENGRGNFPPRFSGLQFPNYSSELNVNALELDDSALYLCASSSAMGYHTPTNEQFFGPGTRLTVL.

The J gene is TRBJ1-1, the V gene TRBV12-3 or TRBV12-4; tentatively, D is TRBD1 (5 bases). The CDR3 totals 13 residues. V was clipped by 5 bases and J by 5 bases, with 12 bases between them. CDR3 DNA sequence: TGTGCCAGCAGTCTAAAGACAGTAACTGAAGCTTTCTTT. It is translated as CASSLKTVTEAFF.

This clonotype was recorded many times. V and J are TRBV7-2 and TRBJ2-6, with a tentative D call TRBD2 (5 bases). V was trimmed by 2 bases and J by 2 bases, leaving 19 bases between them. Germline V gene sequence: CDR1 SGHTA, CDR2 FQGNSA. The CDR3 runs to 19 residues. CDR3 amino acids: CASSLRLVVAPTGANVLTF. The DNA for the CDR3 is TGTGCCAGCAGCTTACGTCTAGTTGTAGCGCCGACTGGGGCCAACGTCCTGACTTTC. Variable domain in full (rest from reference TRBV7-2 and TRBJ2-6): GAGVSQSPSNKVTEKGKDVELRCDPISGHTALYWYRQSLGQGLEFLIYFQGNSAPDKSGLPSDRFSAERTGGSVSTLTIQRTQQEDSAVYLCASSLRLVVAPTGANVLTFGAGSRLTVL.

There are many counts of this clonotype. The CDR3 spells CASSNPDRGETQYF. CDR3 DNA: TGTGCCAGCAGTAACCCGGACAGGGGTGAGACCCAGTACTTC. This rearrangement joins TRBV5-6 to TRBJ2-5; TRBD1 matches 9 bases. Germline V gene data show CDR1 as SGHDT and CDR2 as YYEEEE. CDR3 length: 14 residues. The trim removed 5 bases at V and 5 bases at J, leaving 7 bases unmatched.

This chain joins TRBV27 and TRBJ2-7; D is undetermined. Germline assignment: CDR1 MNHEY and CDR2 SMNVEV (reference sequence). The CDR3 runs to 15 residues. Trimming shortened V by 2 bases and J by 3 bases, and 14 bases separated the two germline ends. Here the CDR3 reads CASSLSPLAFYEQYF. In DNA form, the CDR3 reads TGTGCCAGCAGTTTAAGCCCCCTTGCGTTCTACGAGCAGTACTTC.

The sample holds a few counts of this clonotype. The CDR3 DNA sequence: TGTGCCAGCAGTTGGACAGGGGGAAACACCATATATTTT. Its protein product is CASSWTGGNTIYF. The chain combines TRBV12-3 or TRBV12-4 with TRBJ1-3; 8 bases agree with TRBD1. The V and J ends lost 4 bases and 4 bases, in that order; junction bases with no gene match: 0. CDR3 length equals 13 residues.

This clonotype showed up just a few times. V and J are TRBV7-2 and TRBJ1-2; D not certain. CDR3 length: 14 residues. From germline, CDR1 is SGHTA and CDR2 FQGNSA. V was pared by 5 bases and J by 4 bases, with 14 bases between. The CDR3 here is CASSATGMGYGYTF. In nucleotides, the CDR3 is TGTGCCAGCAGCGCCACGGGCATGGGCTATGGCTACACCTTC.

This clonotype was recorded many times. V and J are TRBV7-2 and TRBJ2-5; 13 nucleotides match TRBD2. The length of the CDR3 is 16 residues. The germline gives CDR1 SGHTA, CDR2 FQGNSA. Unmatched junction bases numbered 8, after V lost 4 bases and J lost 6 bases. The CDR3 loop is CASSSQLAGGRKTQYF. In DNA, the CDR3 is TGTGCCAGCAGCTCCCAACTAGCGGGGGGGAGAAAGACCCAGTACTTC. The whole variable domain, filled in from reference TRBV7-2 and TRBJ2-5, reads GAGVSQSPSNKVTEKGKDVELRCDPISGHTALYWYRQSLGQGLEFLIYFQGNSAPDKSGLPSDRFSAERTGGSVSTLTIQRTQQEDSAVYLCASSSQLAGGRKTQYFGPGTRLLVL.

The V and J genes are TRBV6-5 and TRBJ2-7; no firm D call. Per the germline V gene, CDR1 is MNHEY and CDR2 is SVGAGI. The germline V and J ends were trimmed by 1 base and 6 bases, with 13 bases remaining between them. This CDR3 comprises 14 residues. CDR3 amino acids: CASSYLAARGEQYF. CDR3 sequence (DNA): TGTGCCAGCAGTTACTTGGCCGCAAGAGGCGAGCAGTACTTC.

The chain joins TRBV20-1 to TRBJ2-4; D is uncertain. CDR1 and CDR2 (germline): DFQATT, SNEGSKA (reference sequence). V lost 5 bases to trimming and J lost 6 bases, with 17 bases between them. The CDR3 length is 14 residues. The CDR3 loop reads CSAGPQGLRNIQYF. CDR3 in DNA: TGCAGTGCTGGGCCCCAAGGGCTCCGAAACATTCAGTACTTC.

This clonotype was counted a few times. The CDR3 coding sequence is TGTGCCAGCAGCCAAGATGTAAATTATGGTACGCAGTATTTT. Residues: CASSQDVNYGTQYF. The V call is TRBV4-2, the J call TRBJ2-3; D remains unclear. V lost 0 bases, J lost 8 bases, and 12 bases lay in between. The CDR3 has 14 amino acids. Looked up from germline, CDR1 is LGHNA and CDR2 is YNFKEQ.

The chain employs TRBV19 and TRBJ1-1; maybe TRBD1 (5 bases). CDR1 and CDR2 from the germline V gene are LNHDA and SQIVND (reference sequence). V lost 4 bases, J lost 1 base, and 10 bases lay in between. This CDR3 has 14 amino acids. The CDR3 spells CASSTRQPNTEAFF. CDR3 DNA sequence: TGTGCCAGTAGTACTAGACAGCCGAACACTGAAGCTTTCTTT.

The chain combines TRBV2 with TRBJ2-1; D is ambiguous. The CDR3 is 15 amino acids. Trimming removed 7 bases at V and 2 bases at J, with 15 bases between. The germline gives CDR1 SNHLY, CDR2 FYNNEI. The DNA of the CDR3 is TGTGCCAGCAACCGAAACTACGCAGCCTACAATGAGCAGTTCTTC. Its protein product is CASNRNYAAYNEQFF.

The V gene is TRBV20-1, the J gene TRBJ2-1; possible D gene TRBD2, 7 bases. Germline loops: CDR1 DFQATT, CDR2 SNEGSKA (reference sequence). The CDR3 is made up of 14 amino acids. The ends were cut back, 3 bases at V and 6 bases at J, with 15 bases in the middle. The CDR3 protein is CSARGGVRGNEQFF. CDR3 coding DNA: TGCAGTGCTAGGGGGGGGGTCAGGGGCAATGAGCAGTTCTTC.

The chain carries TRBV12-5 and TRBJ2-1; possibly TRBD2 for D (6 bases). Germline assignment: CDR1 LGHNT and CDR2 FRNRAP. CDR3 size: 15 residues. Between the trimmed V and J ends, which lost 9 bases and 3 bases, there was a span of 18 bases. CDR3 nucleotides: TGTGCTAGCAGTGGGGGGTTGGGCGTCTACAATGAGCAGTTCTTC. Residues: CASSGGLGVYNEQFF.

The rearrangement joins TRBV28 to TRBJ2-3; 10 bases are a match to TRBD2. The CDR3 is made up of 13 amino acids. The germline CDR1 and CDR2 sequences are MDHEN and SYDVKM. The CDR3 region has the DNA TGTGCTCTGGGTACTAGCGGGGTGGATACGCAGTATTTT. Translation gives CALGTSGVDTQYF.

This clonotype was observed a few times. With a much larger clone just one base away, this may be a read error. V gene TRBV7-8 combines with J gene TRBJ2-7; D remains ambiguous. Germline CDR1 SGHVS, CDR2 FQNEAQ. Deletions cut 1 base from V and 5 bases from J, with 3 bases between. This CDR3 region has 11 residues. The CDR3 here is CASSLDDEQYF. CDR3 DNA sequence: TGTGCCAGCAGCTTAGACGACGAGCAGTACTTC.

The genes are TRBV11-1 and TRBJ2-7, with D perhaps matching TRBD2 (5 bases). Germline V CDR1 and CDR2: SGHAT, FQDESV (reference sequence). Between the trimmed V and J ends, which lost 5 bases and 2 bases, there was a span of 7 bases. CDR3 length: 12 residues. The CDR3: CASSGETYEQYF. CDR3 nucleotides: TGTGCCAGCAGCGGGGAGACCTACGAGCAGTACTTC.

The chain couples TRBV20-1 to TRBJ2-5; 9 bases map to TRBD2. In germline, CDR1 is DFQATT, CDR2 SNEGSKA (reference sequence). V was clipped by 6 bases and J by 1 base; unmatched bases: 3. The CDR3 consists of 13 residues. This CDR3 reads CSAGLATQETQYF. The CDR3 coding sequence is TGCAGTGCCGGACTAGCGACCCAAGAGACCCAGTACTTC.

Worth noting for this clonotype: The junction shows a germline mismatch at one end, possibly a read error. V gene TRBV5-1 combines with J gene TRBJ2-7; possibly TRBD1 for D (6 bases). The germline V gene encodes CDR1 SGHRS and CDR2 YFSETQ. The CDR3 is made up of 14 amino acids. CDR3 DNA sequence: TGCGCCAGCAACTTGGGACAAAGCTCCTACGAGCAGTACTTC. Amino acids: CASNLGQSSYEQYF.

This clonotype was seen more than once but under ten times. The rearrangement joins TRBV7-9 to TRBJ1-2, with 8 bases that match TRBD1. Germline V gene lookup returns CDR1 SEHNR and CDR2 FQNEAQ (reference sequence). The V and J ends lost 11 bases and 8 bases, in that order; junction bases with no gene match: 10. The CDR3 is 12 amino acids. The DNA for the CDR3 is TGTGCCTCCGGACAGGGAGACGGAGGCTACACCTTC. This codes for CASGQGDGGYTF.

The chain carries TRBV20-1 and TRBJ2-1; 9 nucleotides align to TRBD1. With 6 bases clipped from V and 3 bases from J, the junction kept 6 bases outside the gene matches. CDR3 length: 14 amino acids. CDR1 is DFQATT and CDR2 is SNEGSKA in the germline V gene (reference sequence). CDR3 bases: TGCAGTGCGCCGGGACAGGGACTCTACAATGAGCAGTTCTTC. Translated, it gives CSAPGQGLYNEQFF.

This clonotype appeared a few times. The chain joins TRBV11-2 to TRBJ2-1; TRBD2 might be the D (6 bases). Germline lookup yields CDR1 SGHAT and CDR2 FQNNGV. The CDR3 runs 14 residues. V lost 1 base to trimming and J lost 8 bases, with 12 bases between them. CDR3 sequence: CASSLVARRDEQFF. The CDR3 region has the DNA TGTGCCAGCAGCTTAGTCGCTAGGAGGGATGAGCAGTTCTTC.

This rearrangement joins TRBV14 to TRBJ2-1, with no clear D. This CDR3 spans 14 amino acids. V dropped 3 bases and J dropped 0 bases, with 6 bases sitting between them. In germline, CDR1 is SGHDN, CDR2 FVKESK. The DNA for the CDR3 is TGTGCCAGCAGCCAGAGGTACTCCTACAATGAGCAGTTCTTC. Its protein is CASSQRYSYNEQFF.

There are a few counts of this clonotype. This chain uses TRBV6-1 with TRBJ2-1, with TRBD2 matching over 10 bases. J gave up 5 bases and V 10 bases, and 8 bases lay outside the gene matches. The CDR3 covers 14 residues. Germline-derived CDR1 and CDR2 are MNHNS and SASEGT. CDR3 bases: TGTGCCACCAAGGGGACTAGCGCCGACAATGAGCAGTTCTTC. It specifies CATKGTSADNEQFF.

This chain links TRBV20-1 with TRBJ1-5; D gene ambiguous. The CDR3 has 15 amino acids. V shed 0 bases and J shed 3 bases, with 12 bases lying between them. The germline V gene has CDR1 DFQATT and CDR2 SNEGSKA (reference sequence). The CDR3 DNA reads as TGCAGTGCTAGAGAGAGACGGGCATTCAATCAGCCCCAGCATTTT. This translates into CSARERRAFNQPQHF.

V and J are TRBV7-6 and TRBJ1-3, with unresolved D. The CDR3 extends over 15 amino acids. V was clipped by 3 bases and J by 2 bases, with 11 bases between them. The germline V gene has CDR1 SGHVS and CDR2 FNYEAQ. The CDR3 sequence: CASSFRRRAGNTIYF. CDR3 nucleotide sequence: TGTGCCAGCAGCTTCCGACGCAGAGCTGGAAACACCATATATTTT.

V usage is TRBV12-3 or TRBV12-4 and J usage is TRBJ2-7; 10 bases line up with TRBD1. The CDR3 is 15 residues long. After removal of 5 bases from V and 3 bases from J, the junction contained 7 bases not matched to a gene. DNA for the CDR3: TGTGCCAGCAGTGTAGACAGGGGGCGGAACTACGAGCAGTACTTC. Encoded protein: CASSVDRGRNYEQYF.

This clonotype was detected ten times or more. This chain connects TRBV7-2 to TRBJ1-1; 10 bases are a match to TRBD1. Germline values: CDR1 SGHTA, CDR2 FQGNSA. J lost 5 bases, V lost 5 bases, and 11 bases had no gene match. This CDR3 spans 16 amino acids. This chain's CDR3 is CASSLRQGAIITEAFF. In DNA form, the CDR3 reads TGTGCCAGCAGCCTCAGACAGGGGGCCATAATAACTGAAGCTTTCTTT.

The chain carries TRBV4-1 and TRBJ2-5; D gene uncertain. The CDR3 sequence is 16 residues long. Germline CDR1 MGHRA, CDR2 YSYEKL. V was pared by 1 base and J by 7 bases, with 19 bases between. CDR3 sequence (DNA): TGCGCCAGCAGCCAAGTTCAGTGGGGTAACAAGGTGACCCAGTACTTC. As protein: CASSQVQWGNKVTQYF.

This clonotype has only a few counts. This sequence joins TRBV7-2 and TRBJ1-1; no clear D gene. Germline CDR1 SGHTA, CDR2 FQGNSA. The CDR3 runs to 13 residues. The V and J ends lost 5 bases and 4 bases respectively, with 11 bases between them. Here the CDR3 DNA reads TGTGCCAGCAGCCTAAGGGTTCTCACTGAAGCTTTCTTT. Translating it yields CASSLRVLTEAFF.

This clonotype was detected many times. This sequence joins TRBV7-2 and TRBJ1-3; possible D gene TRBD1, 6 bases. The CDR3 consists of 16 residues. Germline V lookup: CDR1 SGHTA, CDR2 FQGNSA. V was clipped by 5 bases and J by 2 bases, with 16 bases between them. CDR3 in amino acids: CASSPAGTPAGNTIYF. The CDR3 bases are TGTGCCAGCAGCCCGGCAGGGACACCGGCTGGAAACACCATATATTTT.